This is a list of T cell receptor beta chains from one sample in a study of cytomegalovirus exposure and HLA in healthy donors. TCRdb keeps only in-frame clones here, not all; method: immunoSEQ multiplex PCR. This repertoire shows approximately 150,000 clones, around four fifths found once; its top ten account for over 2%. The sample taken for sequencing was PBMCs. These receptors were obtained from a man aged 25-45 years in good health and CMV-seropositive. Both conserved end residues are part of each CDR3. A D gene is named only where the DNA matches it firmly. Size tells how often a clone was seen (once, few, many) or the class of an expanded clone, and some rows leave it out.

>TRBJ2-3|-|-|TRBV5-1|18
TGCGCCAGCAGCTTGGGTCTACCTGAGGAGGGCTGGACAGATACGCAGTATTTT
CASSLGLPEEGWTDTQYF
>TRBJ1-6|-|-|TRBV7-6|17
TGTGCCAGCAGCTTATGGGCCAGGACAAGCAATAATTCACCCCTCCACTTT
CASSLWARTSNNSPLHF
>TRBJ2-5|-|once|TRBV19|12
TGTGCCAGTCGAACATCGGGGGAGACCCAGTACTTC
CASRTSGETQYF
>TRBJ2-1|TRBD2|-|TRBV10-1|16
TGCGCCAGCAGTGAGTCGGGGGGGGGACCTTACAATGAGCAGTTCTTC
CASSESGGGPYNEQFF
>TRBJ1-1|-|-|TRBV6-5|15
TGTGCCAGCAGTTATATGGGGGGGGCAGGTTCTGAAGCTTTCTTT
CASSYMGGAGSEAFF
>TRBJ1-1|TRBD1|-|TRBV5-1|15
TGCGCCAGCAGCCCAGCCGACAGGGGGAGAACTGAAGCTTTCTTT
CASSPADRGRTEAFF
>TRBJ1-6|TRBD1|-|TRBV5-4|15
TGTGCCAGCAGCGAACCGACAGGGGGCCGTTCACCCCTCCACTTT
CASSEPTGGRSPLHF
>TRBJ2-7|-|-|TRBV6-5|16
TGTGCCAGCAGTTACCGGGTCAGGGCCTACTCCTACGAGCAGTACTTC
CASSYRVRAYSYEQYF
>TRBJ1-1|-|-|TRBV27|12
TGTGCCAGCAGTCGGGGGGGGGCTGAAGCTTTCTTT
CASSRGGAEAFF
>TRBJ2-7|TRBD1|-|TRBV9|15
TGTGCCAGCAGCGTAGCGGGTGACAGGGGCTACGAGCAGTACTTC
CASSVAGDRGYEQYF
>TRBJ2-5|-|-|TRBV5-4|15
TGTGCCAGCAGCTCGCTCCAGGGGAAGAGGGAGACCCAGTACTTC
CASSSLQGKRETQYF
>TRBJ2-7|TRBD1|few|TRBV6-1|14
TGTGCCAGCAGTGGGACAGGGAGCTCCTACGAGCAGTACTTC
CASSGTGSSYEQYF
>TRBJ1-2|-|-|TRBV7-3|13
TGTGCCAGCAGCCCGGACAGTAACTATGGCTACACCTTC
CASSPDSNYGYTF
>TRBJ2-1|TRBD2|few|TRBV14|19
TGTGCCAGCAGCCAGGGGACTAGCGGGGGGGTCAGCTCCTACAATGAGCAGTTCTTC
CASSQGTSGGVSSYNEQFF
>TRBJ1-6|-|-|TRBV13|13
TGTGCCAGCGTCCTGACAGGACATTCACCCCTCCACTTT
CASVLTGHSPLHF
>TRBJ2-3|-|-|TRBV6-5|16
TGTGCCAGCAGTTACTCGACGGGAAGGACGACAGATACGCAGTATTTT
CASSYSTGRTTDTQYF
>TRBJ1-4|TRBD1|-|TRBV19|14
TGTGCCAGTAGTAGCAGGGGGTCGGTCGAAAAACTGTTTTTT
CASSSRGSVEKLFF
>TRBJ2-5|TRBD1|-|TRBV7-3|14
TGTGCCAGCAGCTTGGGGACAGGGGGAGAGACCCAGTACTTC
CASSLGTGGETQYF
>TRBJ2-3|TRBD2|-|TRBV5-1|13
TGCGCCAGCGGGCGGGGGGGCTCAGATACGCAGTATTTT
CASGRGGSDTQYF
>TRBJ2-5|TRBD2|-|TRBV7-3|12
TGTGCCAGCAGCCCCGGGGGGGGGACCCAGTACTTC
CASSPGGGTQYF
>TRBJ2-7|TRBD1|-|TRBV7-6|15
TGTGCCAGCAGCTTAGAAACGGGACAGGGATACGAGCAGTACTTC
CASSLETGQGYEQYF
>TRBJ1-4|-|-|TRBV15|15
TGTGCCACCAGCGAGGGAGGGGTCGTGAGGGAAAAACTGTTTTTT
CATSEGGVVREKLFF
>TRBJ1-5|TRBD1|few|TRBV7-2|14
TGTGCCAGCAGCTTACAGGGGGGCAATCAGCCCCAGCATTTT
CASSLQGGNQPQHF
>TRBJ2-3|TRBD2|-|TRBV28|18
TGTGCCAGCAGTTTGATCGAGACTAGCGGGGGGAACACAGATACGCAGTATTTT
CASSLIETSGGNTDTQYF
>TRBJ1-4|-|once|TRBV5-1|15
TGCGCCAGCAGCTTGGCCTGGCAGATTAATGAAAAACTGTTTTTT
CASSLAWQINEKLFF
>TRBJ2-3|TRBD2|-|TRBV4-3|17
TGCGCCAGCAGCCAGCGGTTTACGGGGGGGGCTGGGGATACGCAGTATTTT
CASSQRFTGGAGDTQYF
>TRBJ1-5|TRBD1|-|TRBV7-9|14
TGTGCCAGCAGCCGACAGGGTTCGGGTCAGCCCCAGCATTTT
CASSRQGSGQPQHF
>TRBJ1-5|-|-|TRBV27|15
TGTGCCAGCAGTTTAAACTTCGGGAGCAATCAGCCCCAGCATTTT
CASSLNFGSNQPQHF
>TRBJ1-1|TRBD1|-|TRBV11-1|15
TGTGCCAGCAGCTTAGGGACAGGGGGGAGCACTGAAGCTTTCTTT
CASSLGTGGSTEAFF
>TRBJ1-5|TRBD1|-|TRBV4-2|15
TGTGCCAGCAGCCAGGATGGGACAGAGAATCAGCCCCAGCATTTT
CASSQDGTENQPQHF
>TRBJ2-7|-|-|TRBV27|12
TGTGCCAGCAGTGGGGACTTGGTCGAGCAGTACTTC
CASSGDLVEQYF
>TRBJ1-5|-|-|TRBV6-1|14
TGTGCCAGCAGACAGGTTTATAGCAATCAGCCCCAGCATTTT
CASRQVYSNQPQHF
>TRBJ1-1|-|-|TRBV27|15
TGTGCCAGCAGTCCAACAGGGCCCGGGAACACTGAAGCTTTCTTT
CASSPTGPGNTEAFF
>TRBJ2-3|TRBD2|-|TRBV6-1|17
TGTGCCAGCAGTGATACCATAGCGGGGGGGCCGGAGGATACGCAGTATTTT
CASSDTIAGGPEDTQYF
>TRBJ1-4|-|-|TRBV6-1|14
TGTGCCAGCAGCGTGGAGGGCCGTAATGAAAAACTGTTTTTT
CASSVEGRNEKLFF
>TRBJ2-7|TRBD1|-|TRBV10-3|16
TGTGCCATCAGTGGGGGACAGGCCAGGGACTCCTACGAGCAGTACTTC
CAISGGQARDSYEQYF
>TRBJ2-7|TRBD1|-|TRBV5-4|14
TGTGCCAGCAGCCCCGGGACAGGCGATTACGAGCAGTACTTC
CASSPGTGDYEQYF
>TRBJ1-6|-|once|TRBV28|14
TGTGCCAGCAGTACGACAGGATTTAATTCACCCCTCCACTTT
CASSTTGFNSPLHF
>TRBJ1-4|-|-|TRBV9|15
TGTGCCAGCAGCCCCCGGACAACGATGAGGGAAAAACTGTTTTTT
CASSPRTTMREKLFF
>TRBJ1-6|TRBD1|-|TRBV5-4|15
TGTGCCAGCAGCTGGACAGGGAGGAAGTATTCACCCCTCCACTTT
CASSWTGRKYSPLHF
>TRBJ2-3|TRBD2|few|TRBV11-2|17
TGTGCCAGCAGCCTGAGACCTAGCGGCTCTAGCACAGATACGCAGTATTTT
CASSLRPSGSSTDTQYF
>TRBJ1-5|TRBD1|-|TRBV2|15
TGTGCCAGCAGTGGGTCGACAGGGGGCAATCAGCCCCAGCATTTT
CASSGSTGGNQPQHF
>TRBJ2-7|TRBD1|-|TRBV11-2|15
TGTGCCAGCAGCTCTACAGGGGGGAGCTCCTACGAGCAGTACTTC
CASSSTGGSSYEQYF
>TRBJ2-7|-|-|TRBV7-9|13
TGTGCCTCTTCCCGGGACATCAGCTACGAGCAGTACTTC
CASSRDISYEQYF
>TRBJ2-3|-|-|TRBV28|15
TGTGCCAGCAGTCACTATAGCGGAACAACAGATACGCAGTATTTT
CASSHYSGTTDTQYF
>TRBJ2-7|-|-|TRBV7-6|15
TGTGCCAGCAGCTTAGAGGAGACAGCCTTCTACGAGCAGTACTTC
CASSLEETAFYEQYF
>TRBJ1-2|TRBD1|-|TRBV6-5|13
TGTGCCAGCAGTTCGGGACAGTTCTTAGGCTACACCTTC
CASSSGQFLGYTF
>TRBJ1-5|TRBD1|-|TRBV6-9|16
TGTGCCAGCAGACCTCAGGGACAGAATAGCAATCAGCCCCAGCATTTT
CASRPQGQNSNQPQHF
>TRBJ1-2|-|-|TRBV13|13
TGTGCCAGCCGCCAGGGACAAGGATATGGCTACACCTTC
CASRQGQGYGYTF
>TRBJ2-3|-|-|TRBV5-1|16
TGCGCCAGCAGCTTCGGTATAGGGGTGTACACAGATACGCAGTATTTT
CASSFGIGVYTDTQYF
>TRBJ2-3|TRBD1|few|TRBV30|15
TGTGCCTGGGGTGGCAGACAGGGCCGTGGAGATACGCAGTATTTT
CAWGGRQGRGDTQYF
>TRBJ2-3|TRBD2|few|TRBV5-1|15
TGCGCCAGCAGCACCAGCGGGGCCGAAACAGATACGCAGTATTTT
CASSTSGAETDTQYF